The 9 T cell receptor beta chains given below trace back to one sample, sequenced in a study of regulatory T cells in long-lasting Graves disease. The time point denotes: newly diagnosed GD, antithyroid drugs for less than 3 months. The TCR library was made from RNA extracted from PBMCs. Both iRepertoire HTBI primers and Arm-PCR of CDR3 regions were used to build the TCR beta libraries. TCRdb called the multiplex PCR reads again in MiXCR, with one record for every CDR3 protein. Of 440,000 or so distinct CDR3 sequences listed, about 15% are singletons. The same sample was also studied in work on T cells in Graves' hyperthyroidism and ophthalmopathy.

The sample was peripheral blood mononuclear cells (PBMCs), taken at new diagnosis, from a patient treated with antithyroid drugs. The receptors come from a woman between 25 and 40 years old with Graves disease.

The V and J genes are TRBV24-1 and TRBJ1-5, with TRBD1 as a possible D gene (5 bases). V lost 7 bases, J lost 6 bases, and 12 bases lay in between. CDR3 length equals 13 residues. Germline V gives CDR1 KGHDR, CDR2 SFDVKD. CDR3 amino acids: CATSRQRGQPQHF. CDR3 nucleotide sequence: TGTGCCACCAGCAGACAGAGAGGTCAGCCCCAGCATTTT.

This clonotype was seen ten or more times. Written as DNA, the CDR3 is TGCGCCAGCAGCCAAGACGCGAACACTGAAGCTTTCTTT. Translated, it gives CASSQDANTEAFF. V usage is TRBV4-1 and J usage is TRBJ1-1; D gene uncertain. Germline V CDR1 and CDR2: MGHRA, YSYEKL. Trimming took off 0 bases at V and 1 base at J, with 3 bases between the two ends. This CDR3 spans 13 amino acids.

In its sample, this clonotype was seen many times. V gene TRBV5-1 combines with J gene TRBJ2-1, with D possibly being TRBD1 or TRBD2 (5 bases each). V lost 0 bases and J 13 bases, leaving 20 bases between the germline ends. The CDR3 loop spans 15 amino acids. The germline V gene has CDR1 SGHRS and CDR2 YFSETQ. The CDR3 loop is CASSLAQGETSFQFF. In DNA, the CDR3 is TGCGCCAGCAGCTTGGCACAAGGGGAGACTTCATTTCAGTTCTTC.

This clonotype has at least ten counts. This chain uses TRBV7-8 with TRBJ1-5, with a tentative D call TRBD1 (5 bases). V lost 8 bases and J lost 5, with 13 bases in between. Germline V gives CDR1 SGHVS, CDR2 FQNEAQ. The CDR3 consists of 13 residues. The CDR3 DNA follows: TGTGCCAGCGCCGCCGGGGCCGATCAGCCCCAGCATTTT. It translates to CASAAGADQPQHF.

This clonotype was observed many times. The chain combines TRBV6-1 with TRBJ2-7; a possible D gene is TRBD1 (6 bases). Germline loops: CDR1 MNHNS, CDR2 SASEGT. V gave up 4 bases and J gave up 4 bases, with 14 bases separating them. The CDR3 spans 14 residues. The CDR3 nucleotides read TGTGCCAGCAGTGCGGGACATTCTATGTACGAGCAGTACTTC. Translation gives CASSAGHSMYEQYF.

As to this clonotype: The junction and the germline gene differ at one end; a read error may be behind it. The gene calls are TRBV24-1 and TRBJ2-1; 10 bases align to TRBD2. This CDR3 region has 16 residues. Germline assignment: CDR1 KGHDR and CDR2 SFDVKD. This chain's CDR3 is CATSDFTSGKYTEQFF. The CDR3 nucleotides read TGTGCCACCAGTGATTTCACTAGCGGGAAATACACTGAGCAGTTCTTC.

This clonotype was seen many times. V gene TRBV12-3 or TRBV12-4 combines with J gene TRBJ2-7; possibly TRBD1 for D (5 bases). This CDR3 comprises 12 residues. V dropped 3 bases and J dropped 5 bases, with 8 bases sitting between them. CDR3 in amino acids: CASSFGADEQYF. As DNA, the CDR3 is TGTGCCAGCAGTTTTGGGGCGGACGAGCAGTACTTC.

The chain employs TRBV6-1 and TRBJ2-6; 12 nucleotides align to TRBD1. Germline values: CDR1 MNHNS, CDR2 SASEGT. The CDR3 has 17 residues. Unmatched junction bases numbered 6, after V lost 5 bases and J lost 4 bases. Written as DNA, the CDR3 is TGTGCCAGCAGTCGCTCGGGACAGGGGGCGGGGGCCAACGTCCTGACTTTC. Protein: CASSRSGQGAGANVLTF.

Only a few counts were recorded for this clonotype. Relative to the germline gene, one junction end is altered; a read error may explain this. The rearrangement joins TRBV12-3 or TRBV12-4 to TRBJ2-1, with 7 bases that match TRBD2. The CDR3 extends over 13 amino acids. The CDR3 DNA reads TGTGCCACCAGTGGCGGGAGCTTCAATGAGCAGTTCTTC. It encodes CATSGGSFNEQFF.